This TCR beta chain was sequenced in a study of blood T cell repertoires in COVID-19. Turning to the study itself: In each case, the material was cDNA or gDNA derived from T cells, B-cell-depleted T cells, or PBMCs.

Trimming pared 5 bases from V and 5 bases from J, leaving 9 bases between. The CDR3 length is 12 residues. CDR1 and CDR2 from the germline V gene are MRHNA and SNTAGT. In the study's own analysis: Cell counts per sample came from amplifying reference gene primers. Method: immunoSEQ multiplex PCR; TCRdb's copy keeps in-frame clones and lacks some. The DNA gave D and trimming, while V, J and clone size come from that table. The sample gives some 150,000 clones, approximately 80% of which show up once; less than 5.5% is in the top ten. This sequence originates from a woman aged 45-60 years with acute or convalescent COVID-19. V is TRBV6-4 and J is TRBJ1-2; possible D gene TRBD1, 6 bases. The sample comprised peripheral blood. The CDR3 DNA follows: TGTGCCAGCAGTTCGACAGGTTATGGCTACACCTTC. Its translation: CASSSTGYGYTF.